The 9 T cell receptor beta chains listed next were all sequenced from one sample in a study of blood T cell repertoires in COVID-19. Data came from immunoSEQ multiplex PCR; TCRdb stores just in-frame clones and leaves some out. The data show under 150,000 clones, with roughly four fifths seen just once and 18% held by the top ten. Sequencing used PBMCs or T cells enriched from blood (not recorded which). The receptors shown here come from a man younger than 45 who had recovered from COVID-19.

This chain links TRBV7-9 with TRBJ2-5; D uncertain. From germline, CDR1 is SEHNR and CDR2 FQNEAQ (reference sequence). Trimming took off 5 bases at V and 4 bases at J, with 2 bases between the two ends. CDR3 length: 10 amino acids. In DNA form, the CDR3 reads TGTGCCAGCAGCCGAGAGACCCAGTACTTC. Protein sequence: CASSRETQYF. The variable domain in full, with the rest retrieved from reference TRBV7-9 and TRBJ2-5, is DTGVSQNPRHKITKRGQNVTFRCDPISEHNRLYWYRQTLGQGPEFLTYFQNEAQLEKSRLLSDRFSAERPKGSFSTLEIQRTEQGDSAMYLCASSRETQYFGPGTRLLVL.

The chain uses TRBV27 and TRBJ2-3; 12 bases match TRBD1. In germline, CDR1 is MNHEY, CDR2 SMNVEV (reference sequence). This CDR3 region has 15 residues. Trimming took 3 bases from V and 5 from J; bases not matched to a gene: 3. The CDR3 sequence: CASSFWDRGQDTQYF. The CDR3, as DNA: TGTGCCAGCAGTTTTTGGGACAGGGGGCAAGATACGCAGTATTTT.

This clone was recorded once. The rearrangement links TRBV30 to TRBJ1-4; 7 nucleotides agree with TRBD1. Germline V lookup: CDR1 GTSNPN, CDR2 SVGIG (reference sequence). Unmatched junction bases numbered 5, after V lost 0 bases and J lost 7 bases. The CDR3 totals 14 residues. The CDR3 loop is CAWSVRGGGEKLFF. The CDR3 DNA is TGTGCCTGGAGTGTGAGAGGGGGCGGTGAAAAACTGTTTTTT.

The rearrangement links TRBV3-1 (or the pseudogene TRBV3-2) to TRBJ1-1, with unresolved D. The germline CDR1 and CDR2 sequences are LGHDT and YNNKEL (reference sequence). The CDR3 is 13 amino acids. Trimming removed 4 bases from V and 3 bases from J, with 9 bases in between. The CDR3 is CASSLTGDTEAFF. CDR3 coding DNA: TGTGCCAGCAGCCTTACGGGTGACACTGAAGCTTTCTTT.

J is TRBJ2-2 and V is TRBV7-5; no DNA check was done on the table's D call, TRBD1. TRBV7-5 is tagged as a pseudogene. The CDR3 consists of 10 residues. Here the CDR3 DNA reads TGTGTCAGAAGGCAGGGGGAGCTGTTTTTT. It is translated as CVRRQGELFF.

The chain recombines TRBV19 with TRBJ1-2; 8 positions match TRBD1. The CDR3 spans 15 residues. Germline CDR1 is LNHDA and CDR2 is SQIVND (reference sequence). J was trimmed by 5 bases and V by 4 bases; bases with no gene match: 9. This CDR3 is CASSKVPDRGYGYTF. CDR3 sequence (DNA): TGTGCCAGTAGTAAAGTACCCGACAGGGGATATGGCTACACCTTC.

The rearrangement uses TRBV19 and TRBJ2-1; 9 bases are shared with TRBD1. The germline V gene has CDR1 LNHDA and CDR2 SQIVND (reference sequence). The CDR3 loop spans 15 amino acids. The V and J ends lost 3 bases and 3 bases, in that order; junction bases with no gene match: 3. The CDR3 spells CASSINRGLYNEQFF. CDR3 bases: TGTGCCAGTAGTATTAACAGGGGGCTCTACAATGAGCAGTTCTTC.

The gene calls are TRBV28 and TRBJ2-5; tentative D call: TRBD2 (6 bases). Trimming took off 1 base at V and 0 bases at J, with 15 bases between the two ends. Germline values: CDR1 MDHEN, CDR2 SYDVKM. The CDR3 spans 17 residues. The CDR3 loop is CASSLLEGTVHQETQYF. In DNA, the CDR3 is TGTGCCAGCAGTTTATTGGAGGGTACCGTACACCAAGAGACCCAGTACTTC.

This clone was recorded a few times. The J gene is TRBJ2-7, the V gene TRBV14, with 7 bases identical to TRBD2. The CDR3 has 15 amino acids. The germline V gene has CDR1 SGHDN and CDR2 FVKESK. With 4 bases clipped from V and 0 bases from J, the junction kept 6 bases outside the gene matches. This CDR3 is CASSLRSGGSYEQYF. CDR3 in DNA: TGTGCCAGCAGCCTCAGGTCGGGAGGCTCCTACGAGCAGTACTTC.